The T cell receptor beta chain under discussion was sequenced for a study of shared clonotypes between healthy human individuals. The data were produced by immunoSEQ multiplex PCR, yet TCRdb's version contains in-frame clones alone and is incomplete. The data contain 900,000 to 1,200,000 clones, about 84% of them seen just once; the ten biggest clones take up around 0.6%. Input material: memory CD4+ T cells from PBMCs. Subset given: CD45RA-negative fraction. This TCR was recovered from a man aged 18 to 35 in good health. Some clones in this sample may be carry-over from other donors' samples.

Here the CDR3 reads CAISDGAGELFF. As DNA, the CDR3 is TGTGCCATCAGTGATGGAGCCGGGGAGCTGTTTTTT. The chain employs TRBV10-3 and TRBJ2-2; the D is unclear. The CDR3 consists of 12 residues. Trimming removed 3 bases from V and 6 bases from J, with 5 bases in between. Germline CDR1 and CDR2: ENHRY and SYGVKD.